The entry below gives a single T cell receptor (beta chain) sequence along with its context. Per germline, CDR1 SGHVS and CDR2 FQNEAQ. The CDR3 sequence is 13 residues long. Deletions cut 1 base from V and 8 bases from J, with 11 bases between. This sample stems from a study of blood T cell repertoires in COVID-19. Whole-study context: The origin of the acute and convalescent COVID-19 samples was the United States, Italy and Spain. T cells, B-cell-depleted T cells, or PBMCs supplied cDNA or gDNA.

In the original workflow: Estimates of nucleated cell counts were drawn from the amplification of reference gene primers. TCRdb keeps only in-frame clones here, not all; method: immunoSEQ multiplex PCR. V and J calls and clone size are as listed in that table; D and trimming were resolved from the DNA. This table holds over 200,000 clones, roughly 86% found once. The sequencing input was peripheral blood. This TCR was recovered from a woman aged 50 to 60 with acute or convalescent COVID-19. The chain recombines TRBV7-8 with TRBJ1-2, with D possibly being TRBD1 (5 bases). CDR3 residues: CASSLGGSEGYTF. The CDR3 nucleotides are TGTGCCAGCAGCTTAGGGGGCTCAGAAGGCTACACCTTC.